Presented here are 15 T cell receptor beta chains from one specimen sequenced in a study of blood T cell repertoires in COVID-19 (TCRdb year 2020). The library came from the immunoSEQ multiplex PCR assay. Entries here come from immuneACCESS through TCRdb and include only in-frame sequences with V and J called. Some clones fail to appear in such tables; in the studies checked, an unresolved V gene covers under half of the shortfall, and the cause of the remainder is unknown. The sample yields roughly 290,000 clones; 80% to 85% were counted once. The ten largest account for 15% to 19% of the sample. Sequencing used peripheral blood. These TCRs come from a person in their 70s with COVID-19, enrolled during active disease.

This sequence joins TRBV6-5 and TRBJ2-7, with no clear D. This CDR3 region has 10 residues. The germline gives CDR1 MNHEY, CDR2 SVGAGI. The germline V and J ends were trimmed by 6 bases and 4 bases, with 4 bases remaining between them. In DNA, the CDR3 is TGTGCCAGCAGCAGGTACGAGCAGTACTTC. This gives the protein CASSRYEQYF.

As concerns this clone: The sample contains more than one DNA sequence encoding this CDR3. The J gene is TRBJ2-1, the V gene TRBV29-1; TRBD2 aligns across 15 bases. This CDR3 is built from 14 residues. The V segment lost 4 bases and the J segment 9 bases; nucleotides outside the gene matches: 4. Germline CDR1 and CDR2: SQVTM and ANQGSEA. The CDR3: CSVGRGLAGGEQFF. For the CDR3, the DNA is TGCAGCGTTGGGAGGGGACTAGCGGGAGGTGAGCAGTTCTTC.

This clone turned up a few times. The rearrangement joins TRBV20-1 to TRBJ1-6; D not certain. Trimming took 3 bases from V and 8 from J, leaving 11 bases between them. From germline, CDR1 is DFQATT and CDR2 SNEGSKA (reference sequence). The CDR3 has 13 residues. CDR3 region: CSASPGLHSPLHF. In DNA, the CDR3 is TGCAGTGCTAGTCCCGGGTTGCATTCACCCCTCCACTTT.

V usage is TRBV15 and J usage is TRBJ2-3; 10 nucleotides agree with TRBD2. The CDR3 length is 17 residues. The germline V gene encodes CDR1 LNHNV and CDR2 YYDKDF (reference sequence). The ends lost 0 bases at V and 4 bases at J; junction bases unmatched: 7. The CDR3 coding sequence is TGTGCCACCAGCAGAGATAAAGGAGCGGGAGGGTCAGATACGCAGTATTTT. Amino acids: CATSRDKGAGGSDTQYF.

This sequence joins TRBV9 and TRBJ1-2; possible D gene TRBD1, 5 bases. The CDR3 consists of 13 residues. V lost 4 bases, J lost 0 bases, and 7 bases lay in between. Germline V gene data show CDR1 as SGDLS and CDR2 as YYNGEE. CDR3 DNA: TGTGCCAGCAGCCCGACAGCTAACTATGGCTACACCTTC. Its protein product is CASSPTANYGYTF.

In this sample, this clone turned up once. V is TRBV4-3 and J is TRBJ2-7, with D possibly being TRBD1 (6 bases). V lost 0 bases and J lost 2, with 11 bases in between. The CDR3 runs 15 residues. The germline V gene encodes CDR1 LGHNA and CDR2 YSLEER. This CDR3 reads CASSQDYRATYEQYF. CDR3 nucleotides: TGCGCCAGCAGCCAAGATTACAGGGCTACCTACGAGCAGTACTTC.

CDR3: CASALPGGGDEAFF. The CDR3 nucleotides read TGCGCCAGCGCCCTACCCGGAGGGGGGGATGAAGCTTTCTTT. The chain combines TRBV5-1 with TRBJ1-1; possible D gene TRBD1, 6 bases. The V and J ends lost 7 bases and 7 bases respectively, with 20 bases between them. CDR1 SGHRS and CDR2 YFSETQ come from the germline V gene. The CDR3 has 14 amino acids.

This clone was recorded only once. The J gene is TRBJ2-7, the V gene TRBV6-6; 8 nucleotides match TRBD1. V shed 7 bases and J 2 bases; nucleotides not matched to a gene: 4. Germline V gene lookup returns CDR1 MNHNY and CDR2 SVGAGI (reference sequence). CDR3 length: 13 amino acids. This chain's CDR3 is CASTPTGAYEQYF. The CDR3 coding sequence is TGTGCCAGCACCCCGACAGGGGCCTACGAGCAGTACTTC.

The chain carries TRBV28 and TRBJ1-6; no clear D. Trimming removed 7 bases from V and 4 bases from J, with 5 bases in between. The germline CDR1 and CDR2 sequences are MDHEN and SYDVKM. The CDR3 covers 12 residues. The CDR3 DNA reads TGTGCCAGCACGCGATATAATTCACCCCTCCACTTT. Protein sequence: CASTRYNSPLHF. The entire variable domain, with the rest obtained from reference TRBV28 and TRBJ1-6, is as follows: DVKVTQSSRYLVKRTGEKVFLECVQDMDHENMFWYRQDPGLGLRLIYFSYDVKMKEKGDIPEGYSVSREKKERFSLILESASTNQTSMYLCASTRYNSPLHFGNGTRLTVT.

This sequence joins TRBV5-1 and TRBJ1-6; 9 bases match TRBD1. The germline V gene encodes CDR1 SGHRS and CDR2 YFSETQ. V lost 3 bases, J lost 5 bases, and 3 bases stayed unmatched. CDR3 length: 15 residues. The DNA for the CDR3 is TGCGCCAGCAGCTGGGACAGGGTTGATAATTCACCCCTCCACTTT. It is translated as CASSWDRVDNSPLHF. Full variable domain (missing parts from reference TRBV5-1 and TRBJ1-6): KAGVTQTPRYLIKTRGQQVTLSCSPISGHRSVSWYQQTPGQGLQFLFEYFSETQRNKGNFPGRFSGRQFSNSRSEMNVSTLELGDSALYLCASSWDRVDNSPLHFGNGTRLTVT.

The chain's CDR3 is CASWGSANTGELFF. Here the CDR3 DNA reads TGTGCCAGCTGGGGCTCCGCGAACACCGGGGAGCTGTTTTTT. V is TRBV28 and J is TRBJ2-2; D is possibly TRBD1 (5 bases). Trimming cost V 8 bases and J 0 bases, with 10 bases left between them. CDR3 size: 14 residues. From germline, CDR1 is MDHEN and CDR2 SYDVKM.

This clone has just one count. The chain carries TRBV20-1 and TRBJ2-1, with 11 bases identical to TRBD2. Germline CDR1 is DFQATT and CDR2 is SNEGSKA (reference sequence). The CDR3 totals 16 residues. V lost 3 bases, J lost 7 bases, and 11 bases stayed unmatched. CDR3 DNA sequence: TGCAGTGCTAGTAGTCCAATAGCGGGAGGGCGTAATGAGCAGTTCTTC. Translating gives CSASSPIAGGRNEQFF.

CDR3 sequence (DNA): TGTGCCATCAGTGTTGAGACGAACACCGGGGAGCTGTTTTTT. Amino acids: CAISVETNTGELFF. The chain uses TRBV10-3 and TRBJ2-2; D is undetermined. CDR1 and CDR2 (germline): ENHRY, SYGVKD. Trimming cost V 4 bases and J 0 bases, with 6 bases left between them. The length of the CDR3 is 14 residues.

The CDR3 coding sequence is TGTGCCAGCAGCCAGGGACAGGGGGCATTGAACACTGAAGCTTTCTTT. As protein: CASSQGQGALNTEAFF. V is TRBV5-8 and J is TRBJ1-1; 12 nucleotides match TRBD1. With 4 bases clipped from V and 0 bases from J, the junction kept 4 bases outside the gene matches. The CDR3 totals 16 residues. Germline V gene lookup returns CDR1 SGHTS and CDR2 YDEGEE.

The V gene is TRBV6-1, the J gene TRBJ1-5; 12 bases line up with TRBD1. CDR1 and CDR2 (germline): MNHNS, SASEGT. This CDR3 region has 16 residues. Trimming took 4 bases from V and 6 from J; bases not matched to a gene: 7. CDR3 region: CASSALGQGAGQPQHF. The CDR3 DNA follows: TGTGCCAGCAGTGCCCTGGGACAGGGGGCGGGTCAGCCCCAGCATTTT.